One sample yielded the 4 T cell receptor beta chains listed below, sequenced in a study of T cell responses to AZD1222 COVID-19 vaccine. Data came from immunoSEQ multiplex PCR; TCRdb stores just in-frame clones and leaves some out. The sample lists 250,000 to 300,000 clones, roughly 93% occurring once. The sample in question was peripheral blood, obtained 28 days after the second AZD1222 dose. These receptors all come from an adult who received the AZD1222 COVID-19 vaccine.

The chain combines TRBV9 with TRBJ1-6, with D possibly TRBD1 on 6 matching bases. The V end was cut by 0 bases, the J end by 11 bases, with 12 bases between. The CDR3 is 14 residues long. From germline, CDR1 is SGDLS and CDR2 YYNGEE. The CDR3 region has the DNA TGTGCCAGCAGCGTAGCAGGGGTTGGGGCACCCCTCCACTTT. It specifies CASSVAGVGAPLHF.

The J gene is TRBJ2-2, the V gene TRBV16, with D tentatively TRBD1 or TRBD2 (5 bases each). V was shortened by 0 bases and J by 2 bases, with 10 bases between the two germline ends. The CDR3 is 16 amino acids. Germline-derived CDR1 and CDR2 are KGHSY and FQNENV. The CDR3 region has the DNA TGTGCCAGCAGCCAATCCTCGGGGCCCAACACCGGGGAGCTGTTTTTT. Protein product: CASSQSSGPNTGELFF.

The chain is built from TRBV3-1 (or the pseudogene TRBV3-2) and TRBJ2-1; no reliable D call. The V and J ends lost 2 bases and 9 bases respectively, with 11 bases between them. There are 13 residues in the CDR3. In germline, CDR1 is LGHDT, CDR2 YNNKEL (reference sequence). The CDR3 here is CASSQTDVGEQFF. The DNA for the CDR3 is TGTGCCAGCAGCCAAACAGATGTTGGTGAGCAGTTCTTC.

The chain has TRBV11-1 and TRBJ1-1; no clear D gene. V lost 5 bases, J lost 1 base, and 11 bases lay in between. The germline V gene encodes CDR1 SGHAT and CDR2 FQDESV (reference sequence). The CDR3 loop spans 14 amino acids. The CDR3 DNA is TGTGCCAGCAGCCCCACGGGCAGGAACACTGAAGCTTTCTTT. It yields the protein CASSPTGRNTEAFF.